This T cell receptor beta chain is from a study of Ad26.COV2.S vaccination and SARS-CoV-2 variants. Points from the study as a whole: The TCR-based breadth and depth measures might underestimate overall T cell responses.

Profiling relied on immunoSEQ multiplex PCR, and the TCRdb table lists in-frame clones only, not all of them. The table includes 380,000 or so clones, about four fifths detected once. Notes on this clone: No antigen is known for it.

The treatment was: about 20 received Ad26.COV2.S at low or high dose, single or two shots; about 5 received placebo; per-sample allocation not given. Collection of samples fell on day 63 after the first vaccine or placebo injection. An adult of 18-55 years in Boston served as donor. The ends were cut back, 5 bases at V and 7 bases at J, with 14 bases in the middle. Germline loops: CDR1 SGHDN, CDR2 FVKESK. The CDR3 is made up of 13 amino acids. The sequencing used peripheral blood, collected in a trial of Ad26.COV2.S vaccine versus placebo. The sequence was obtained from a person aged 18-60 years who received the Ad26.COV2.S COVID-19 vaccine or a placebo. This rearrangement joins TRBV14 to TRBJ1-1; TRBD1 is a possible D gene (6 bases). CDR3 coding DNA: TGTGCCAGCAGCGACACAGGGAGCAATGAAGCTTTCTTT. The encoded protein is CASSDTGSNEAFF.